What follows are 15 T cell receptor beta chains derived from one specimen sequenced in a study of T cell changes during pregnancy in multiple sclerosis. Assay used: immunoSEQ multiplex PCR; TCRdb lists only in-frame clones, some missing. The data show tens of thousands of clones, 90% to 95% seen once. The sequences come from peripheral blood, collected before pregnancy. The receptors originated from a female donor with multiple sclerosis, enrolled in a pregnancy study.

This clone was seen just once. CDR3 sequence (DNA): TGTGCCAGCAGTCCCTATTTAGGGGACACTGAAGCTTTCTTT. It encodes CASSPYLGDTEAFF. The chain couples TRBV6-6 to TRBJ1-1; weak D call: TRBD1 (5 bases). The germline CDR1 and CDR2 sequences are MNHNY and SVGAGI (reference sequence). Trimming took off 5 bases at V and 3 bases at J, with 13 bases between the two ends. The CDR3 has 14 amino acids.

This chain links TRBV4-3 with TRBJ2-3; D is unresolved. From germline, CDR1 is LGHNA and CDR2 YSLEER. The ends were cut back, 1 base at V and 2 bases at J, with 10 bases in the middle. CDR3 length equals 15 residues. DNA for the CDR3: TGCGCCAGCAGCCAAGGGCAAGGAGTCACAGATACGCAGTATTTT. Translation: CASSQGQGVTDTQYF.

Only a few counts were recorded for this clone. The gene calls are TRBV30 and TRBJ1-1; 8 positions match TRBD1. CDR3 length equals 11 residues. V lost 2 bases and J lost 10; bases outside the gene matches: 3. Germline V gene lookup returns CDR1 GTSNPN and CDR2 SVGIG (reference sequence). The CDR3 here is CAWSQGARAFF. In nucleotides, the CDR3 is TGTGCCTGGAGTCAGGGGGCGCGAGCTTTCTTT.

The chain couples TRBV11-2 to TRBJ2-7; no reliable D call. From germline, CDR1 is SGHAT and CDR2 FQNNGV. Deletions cut 4 bases from V and 6 bases from J, with 19 bases between. There are 15 residues in the CDR3. In DNA, the CDR3 is TGTGCCAGCAGCTCCGCCGGGTTTAAATGGGTCGAGCAGTACTTC. It codes for CASSSAGFKWVEQYF.

This chain joins TRBV27 and TRBJ2-7, with 9 bases aligning to TRBD1. J lost 4 bases, V lost 1 base, and 8 bases had no gene match. The CDR3 has 16 residues. Germline-derived CDR1 and CDR2 are MNHEY and SMNVEV (reference sequence). CDR3 bases: TGTGCCAGCAGTTTATGGGCCGGGACAGGGACTTACGAGCAGTACTTC. Residues: CASSLWAGTGTYEQYF.

J is TRBJ2-3 and V is TRBV27, with D hard to call. The CDR3 contains 12 residues. The germline gives CDR1 MNHEY, CDR2 SMNVEV (reference sequence). Trimming removed 5 bases at V and 8 bases at J, with 11 bases between. The DNA for the CDR3 is TGTGCCAGCAGTCCCACAGTTTTTACGCAGTATTTT. Encoded protein: CASSPTVFTQYF.

The chain employs TRBV27 and TRBJ2-7; D perhaps matches TRBD2 (6 bases). Germline loops: CDR1 MNHEY, CDR2 SMNVEV (reference sequence). V shed 2 bases and J shed 9 bases, with 14 bases lying between them. CDR3 length equals 13 residues. CDR3 coding DNA: TGTGCCAGCAGTTTAGATTCTGGTAGCGGGCAGTACTTC. This sequence encodes CASSLDSGSGQYF.

This chain joins TRBV20-1 and TRBJ1-1; D unresolved. The CDR3 loop spans 11 amino acids. Germline values: CDR1 DFQATT, CDR2 SNEGSKA (reference sequence). Trimming pared 7 bases from V and 1 base from J, leaving 7 bases between. CDR3 loop: CSVRGNTEAFF. Here the CDR3 DNA reads TGCAGTGTGCGCGGGAACACTGAAGCTTTCTTT.

This chain links TRBV5-5 with TRBJ2-2, with 11 positions matching TRBD1. Trimming at V came to 4 bases and at J to 4 bases, leaving 9 bases not matched to a gene. The CDR3 is made up of 17 amino acids. Germline assignment: CDR1 SGHKS and CDR2 YYEKEE (reference sequence). CDR3 sequence: CASSLDTGTGGTGELFF. CDR3 sequence (DNA): TGTGCCAGCAGCCTGGACACCGGGACAGGGGGCACCGGGGAGCTGTTTTTT.

Here the CDR3 DNA reads TGTGCCAGCAGGGCGGCCAGGACTAGAATCGATGAGCAGTTCTTC. It translates to CASRAARTRIDEQFF. The chain joins TRBV6-5 to TRBJ2-1; 7 bases line up with TRBD2. This CDR3 comprises 15 residues. The trim removed 6 bases at V and 8 bases at J, leaving 13 bases unmatched. The V gene's germline CDR1 is MNHEY and CDR2 SVGAGI.

The rearrangement joins TRBV7-8 to TRBJ2-3; 8 bases align to TRBD2. Losses at the gene ends were 5 bases for V and 0 bases for J; bases not matched to a gene: 4. The CDR3 loop spans 15 amino acids. CDR1 and CDR2 (germline): SGHVS, FQNEAQ. In DNA, the CDR3 is TGTGCCAGCAGCCTGACTAGCGCTAGCACAGATACGCAGTATTTT. Residues: CASSLTSASTDTQYF.

CDR3 sequence reads: CASRAGYRNQPQHF. CDR3 coding DNA: TGTGCCAGTAGGGCAGGGTATCGCAATCAGCCCCAGCATTTT. The chain combines TRBV19 with TRBJ1-5; tentatively, D is TRBD1 (5 bases). Germline CDR1 reads LNHDA; CDR2 reads SQIVND (reference sequence). The V and J ends lost 6 bases and 2 bases respectively, with 11 bases between them. CDR3 length: 14 amino acids.

Remarks on this clone: The sample has other DNA sequences that encode this CDR3 too. The CDR3: CASSLDGSGYEQYF. The CDR3 nucleotides read TGCGCCAGCAGCTTGGACGGGAGCGGTTACGAGCAGTACTTC. The rearrangement joins TRBV5-1 to TRBJ2-7, with D possibly being TRBD2 (6 bases). Germline CDR1 SGHRS, CDR2 YFSETQ. The germline V and J ends were trimmed by 0 bases and 4 bases, with 11 bases remaining between them. The CDR3 contains 14 residues.

The chain carries TRBV28 and TRBJ2-3; possibly TRBD2 for D (6 bases). The V and J ends lost 5 bases and 3 bases respectively, with 15 bases between them. The germline CDR1 and CDR2 sequences are MDHEN and SYDVKM. The CDR3 length is 15 residues. The CDR3 region is CASSPGLHKTDTQYF. CDR3 coding DNA: TGTGCCAGCAGTCCGGGACTTCACAAAACAGATACGCAGTATTTT.

The sample holds a few counts of this clone. The rearrangement links TRBV4-2 to TRBJ2-6; D is ambiguous. Per the germline V gene, CDR1 is LGHNA and CDR2 is YNFKEQ. The CDR3 length is 16 residues. V gave up 0 bases and J gave up 4 bases, with 10 bases separating them. The CDR3: CASSQDLLSGANVLTF. The CDR3 DNA is TGTGCCAGCAGCCAAGATCTCTTGTCGGGGGCCAACGTCCTGACTTTC.